A single sample is the source of the 9 T cell receptor beta chains below, sequenced in a study of molecular identifiers for immune sequencing clone quantification. TCRdb recomputed calls from the PCR reads with MiXCR, one row per CDR3 protein. The sample consists of approximately 320,000 distinct CDR3 sequences, 24% of them appearing once. The specimen was naive CD8+ T cells from blood, with Jurkat cell RNA spiked in. Subset denoted: FACS-sorted CD8+CD4-CCR7+CD45RA+ naive T cells. The receptor source for this set is a human donor in good health. Some libraries in this study had Jurkat cell RNA spiked in.

Concerning this clonotype: This may arise from a read error, as a much more abundant clone is one base away. The CDR3 region has the DNA TGTGCCAGCAGCTTATACGCAGGGGACACTAGCACAGATGCGCAGTATTTT. As protein: CASSLYAGDTSTDAQYF. The chain carries TRBV7-2 and TRBJ2-3; the D gene could be TRBD1 or TRBD2 (6 bases each). The germline V gene has CDR1 SGHTA and CDR2 FQGNSA. There are 17 residues in the CDR3.

This clonotype came up many times. V and J are TRBV7-9 and TRBJ2-4; D gene ambiguous. V was cut by 2 bases and J by 9 bases, with 20 bases left in between. This CDR3 spans 16 amino acids. Germline V gene lookup returns CDR1 SEHNR and CDR2 FQNEAQ (reference sequence). The CDR3: CASSLIMGSNRVIQYF. In DNA form, the CDR3 reads TGTGCCAGCAGCTTAATTATGGGATCGAACCGGGTCATTCAGTACTTC.

This clonotype was seen ten or more times. V gene TRBV5-1 combines with J gene TRBJ2-7, with D possibly called TRBD1 or TRBD2 (5 bases each). The germline V and J ends were trimmed by 4 bases and 6 bases, with 17 bases remaining between them. CDR3 length: 14 amino acids. Germline V gene sequence: CDR1 SGHRS, CDR2 YFSETQ. CDR3 amino acids: CASSLIGTFSEQYF. CDR3 coding DNA: TGCGCCAGCAGCCTCATTGGGACCTTCTCCGAGCAGTACTTC.

V and J are TRBV6-1 and TRBJ2-7, with 7 bases aligning to TRBD1. The CDR3 totals 14 residues. J was trimmed by 1 base and V by 4 bases; bases with no gene match: 4. Germline loops: CDR1 MNHNS, CDR2 SASEGT. In nucleotides, the CDR3 is TGTGCCAGCAGTGCCAGACAGGGTTCCTACGAGCAGTACTTC. It yields the protein CASSARQGSYEQYF.

This clonotype was found many times. This chain connects TRBV7-6 to TRBJ1-1; 9 nucleotides line up with TRBD1. Losses at the gene ends were 0 bases for V and 1 base for J; bases not matched to a gene: 3. The CDR3 is 16 residues long. In germline, CDR1 is SGHVS, CDR2 FNYEAQ. The CDR3 is CASSLAGQGWNTEAFF. The CDR3, as DNA: TGTGCCAGCAGCTTAGCGGGACAGGGTTGGAACACTGAAGCTTTCTTT.

In this sample, this clonotype turned up many times. The chain combines TRBV7-9 with TRBJ2-5; 12 bases fit TRBD2. V was pared by 5 bases and J by 3 bases, with 13 bases of the junction left unmatched. In germline, CDR1 is SEHNR, CDR2 FQNEAQ (reference sequence). The CDR3 sequence is 18 residues long. As DNA, the CDR3 is TGTGCCAGCAGCCCGCCACTAGCGGGAGGCCCCCCAGAAGAGACCCAGTACTTC. It specifies CASSPPLAGGPPEETQYF.

This clonotype was seen many times. The chain employs TRBV7-9 and TRBJ2-5, with D uncertain. V was trimmed by 1 base and J by 0 bases, leaving 3 bases between them. The CDR3 covers 13 residues. Germline CDR1 reads SEHNR; CDR2 reads FQNEAQ (reference sequence). The CDR3 reads CASSLVNQETQYF. In DNA, the CDR3 is TGTGCCAGCAGCTTAGTAAACCAAGAGACCCAGTACTTC. Drawing the rest from reference TRBV7-9 and TRBJ2-5, the complete variable domain is DTGVSQNPRHKITKRGQNVTFRCDPISEHNRLYWYRQTLGQGPEFLTYFQNEAQLEKSRLLSDRFSAERPKGSFSTLEIQRTEQGDSAMYLCASSLVNQETQYFGPGTRLLVL.

This clonotype was found a few times. The chain combines TRBV6-5 with TRBJ2-3, with 11 nucleotides matching TRBD2. Germline trimming cut 2 bases from V and 3 bases from J; bases unmatched to any gene: 16. The CDR3 loop spans 20 amino acids. Germline CDR1 reads MNHEY; CDR2 reads SVGAGI. CDR3 amino acids: CASSYTLGTSGTGWTDTQYF. Here the CDR3 DNA reads TGTGCCAGCAGTTACACATTGGGGACTAGCGGCACAGGGTGGACAGATACGCAGTATTTT.

This clonotype has just a few counts. The gene calls are TRBV7-9 and TRBJ1-1, with TRBD1 identical over 9 bases. V gave up 1 base and J gave up 2 bases; unmatched junction bases: 5. The CDR3 is 16 amino acids. The germline gives CDR1 SEHNR, CDR2 FQNEAQ (reference sequence). CDR3 amino acids: CASSLEGTGINTEAFF. CDR3 in DNA: TGTGCCAGCAGCTTAGAGGGGACAGGGATAAACACTGAAGCTTTCTTT.